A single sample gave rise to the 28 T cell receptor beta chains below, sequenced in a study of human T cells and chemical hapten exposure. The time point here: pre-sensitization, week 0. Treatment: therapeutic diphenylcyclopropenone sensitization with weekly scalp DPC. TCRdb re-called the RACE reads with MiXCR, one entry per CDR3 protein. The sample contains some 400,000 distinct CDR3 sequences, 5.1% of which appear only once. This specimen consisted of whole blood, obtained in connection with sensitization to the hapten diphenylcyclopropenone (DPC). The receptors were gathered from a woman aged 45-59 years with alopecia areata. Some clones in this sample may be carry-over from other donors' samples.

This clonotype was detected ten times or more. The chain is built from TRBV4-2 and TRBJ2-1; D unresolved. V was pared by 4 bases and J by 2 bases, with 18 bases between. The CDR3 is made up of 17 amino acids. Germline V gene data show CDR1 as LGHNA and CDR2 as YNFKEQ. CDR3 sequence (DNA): TGTGCCAGCAGCCGAGAAAGGATACTATTAACCTACAATGAGCAGTTCTTC. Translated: CASSRERILLTYNEQFF.

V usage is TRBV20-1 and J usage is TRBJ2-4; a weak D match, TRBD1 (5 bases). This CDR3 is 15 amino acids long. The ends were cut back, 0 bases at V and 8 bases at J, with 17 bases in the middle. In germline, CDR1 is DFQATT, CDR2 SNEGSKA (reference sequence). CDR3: CSARDRNQGQHIQYF. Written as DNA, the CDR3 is TGCAGTGCTAGAGATAGGAACCAGGGTCAGCACATTCAGTACTTC.

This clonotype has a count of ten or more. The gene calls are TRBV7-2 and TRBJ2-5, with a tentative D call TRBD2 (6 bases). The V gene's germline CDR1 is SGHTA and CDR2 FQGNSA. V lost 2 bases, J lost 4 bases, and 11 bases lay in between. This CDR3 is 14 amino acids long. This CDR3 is CASSLRGEGETQYF. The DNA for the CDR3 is TGTGCCAGCAGCTTACGCGGGGAAGGAGAGACCCAGTACTTC. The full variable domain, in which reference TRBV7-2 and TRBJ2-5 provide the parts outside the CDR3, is GAGVSQSPSNKVTEKGKDVELRCDPISGHTALYWYRQSLGQGLEFLIYFQGNSAPDKSGLPSDRFSAERTGGSVSTLTIQRTQQEDSAVYLCASSLRGEGETQYFGPGTRLLVL.

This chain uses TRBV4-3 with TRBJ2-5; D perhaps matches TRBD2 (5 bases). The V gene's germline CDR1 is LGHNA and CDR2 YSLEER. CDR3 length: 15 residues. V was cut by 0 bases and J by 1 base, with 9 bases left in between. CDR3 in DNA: TGCGCCAGCAGCCAAGATAGGGAGATCCAAGAGACCCAGTACTTC. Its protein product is CASSQDREIQETQYF.

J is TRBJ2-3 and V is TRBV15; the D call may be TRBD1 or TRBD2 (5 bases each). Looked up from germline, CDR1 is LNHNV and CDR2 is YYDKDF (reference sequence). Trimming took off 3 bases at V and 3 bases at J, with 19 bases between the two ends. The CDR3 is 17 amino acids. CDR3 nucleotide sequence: TGTGCCACCAGCAGCGAGGGACGGGCCTCATGGACAGATACGCAGTATTTT. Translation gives CATSSEGRASWTDTQYF.

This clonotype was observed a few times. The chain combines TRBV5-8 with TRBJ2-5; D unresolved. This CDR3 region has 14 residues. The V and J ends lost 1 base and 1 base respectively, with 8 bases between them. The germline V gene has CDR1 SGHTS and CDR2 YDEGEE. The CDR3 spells CASSLSWGQETQYF. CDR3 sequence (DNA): TGTGCCAGCAGCTTGAGCTGGGGCCAAGAGACCCAGTACTTC.

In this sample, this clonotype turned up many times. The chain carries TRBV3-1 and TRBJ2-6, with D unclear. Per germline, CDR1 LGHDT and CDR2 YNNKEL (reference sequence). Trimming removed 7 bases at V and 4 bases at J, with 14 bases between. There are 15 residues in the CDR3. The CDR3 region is CASTRSDTGANVLTF. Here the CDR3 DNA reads TGTGCCAGCACTCGCTCCGATACAGGGGCCAACGTCCTGACTTTC.

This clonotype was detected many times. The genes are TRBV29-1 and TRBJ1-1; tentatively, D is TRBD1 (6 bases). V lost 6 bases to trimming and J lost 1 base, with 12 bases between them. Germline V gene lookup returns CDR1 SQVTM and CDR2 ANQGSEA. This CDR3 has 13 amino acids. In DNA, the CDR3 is TGCAGCGTCTACGACAGGCAGAACACTGAAGCTTTCTTT. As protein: CSVYDRQNTEAFF.

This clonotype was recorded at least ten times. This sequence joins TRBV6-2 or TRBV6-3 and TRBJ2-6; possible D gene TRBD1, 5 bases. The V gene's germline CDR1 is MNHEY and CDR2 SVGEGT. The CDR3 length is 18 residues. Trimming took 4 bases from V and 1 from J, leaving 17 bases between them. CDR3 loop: CASSLMIPGRSGANVLTF. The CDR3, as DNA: TGTGCCAGCAGTTTGATGATCCCAGGGCGTTCTGGGGCCAACGTCCTGACTTTC.

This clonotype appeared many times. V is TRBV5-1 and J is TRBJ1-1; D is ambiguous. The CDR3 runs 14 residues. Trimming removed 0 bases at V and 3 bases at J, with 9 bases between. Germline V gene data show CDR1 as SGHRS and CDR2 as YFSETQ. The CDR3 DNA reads TGCGCCAGCAGCTTGGACGGACCGGACACTGAAGCTTTCTTT. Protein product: CASSLDGPDTEAFF.

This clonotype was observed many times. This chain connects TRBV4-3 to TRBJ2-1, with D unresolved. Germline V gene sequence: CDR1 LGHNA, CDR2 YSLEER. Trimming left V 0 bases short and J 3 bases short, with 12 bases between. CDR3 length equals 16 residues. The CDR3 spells CASSQDHRLHYNEQFF. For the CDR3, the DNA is TGCGCCAGCAGCCAAGATCACAGACTCCACTACAATGAGCAGTTCTTC.

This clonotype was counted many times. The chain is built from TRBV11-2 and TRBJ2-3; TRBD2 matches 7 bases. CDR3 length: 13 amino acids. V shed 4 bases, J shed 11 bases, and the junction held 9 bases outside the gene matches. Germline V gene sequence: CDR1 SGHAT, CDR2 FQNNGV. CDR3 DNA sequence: TGTGCCAGCAGCTACCCTAGCCCGGGGGGGCAGTATTTT. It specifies CASSYPSPGGQYF.

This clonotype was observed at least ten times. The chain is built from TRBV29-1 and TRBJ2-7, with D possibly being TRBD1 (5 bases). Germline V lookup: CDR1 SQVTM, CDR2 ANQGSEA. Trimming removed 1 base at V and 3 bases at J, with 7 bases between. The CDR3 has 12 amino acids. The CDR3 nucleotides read TGCAGCGTTGAAGCCGACAGCTACGAGCAGTACTTC. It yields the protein CSVEADSYEQYF.

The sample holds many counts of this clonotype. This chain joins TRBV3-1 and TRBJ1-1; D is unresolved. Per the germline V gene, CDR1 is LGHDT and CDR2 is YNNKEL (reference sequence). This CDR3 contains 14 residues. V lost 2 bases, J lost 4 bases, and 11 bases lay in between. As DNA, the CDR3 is TGTGCCAGCAGCCAATTTCCAGGTAGCACTGAAGCTTTCTTT. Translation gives CASSQFPGSTEAFF.

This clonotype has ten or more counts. CDR3 sequence (DNA): TGTGCCAGCAGCCCTAGCGGGAGAAGGGAGACCCAGTACTTC. Translated: CASSPSGRRETQYF. The J gene is TRBJ2-5, the V gene TRBV27; 10 positions match TRBD2. This CDR3 contains 14 residues. V trimming: 6 bases; J trimming: 5 bases; junction bases outside the gene matches: 6. Germline assignment: CDR1 MNHEY and CDR2 SMNVEV (reference sequence).

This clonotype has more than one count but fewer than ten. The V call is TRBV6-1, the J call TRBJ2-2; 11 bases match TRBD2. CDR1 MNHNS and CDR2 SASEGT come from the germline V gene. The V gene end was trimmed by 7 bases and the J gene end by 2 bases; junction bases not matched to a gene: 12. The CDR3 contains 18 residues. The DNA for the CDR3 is TGTGCCAGCACCCTTAGGATTAGCGGGAGGGTCAACACCGGGGAGCTGTTTTTT. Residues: CASTLRISGRVNTGELFF.

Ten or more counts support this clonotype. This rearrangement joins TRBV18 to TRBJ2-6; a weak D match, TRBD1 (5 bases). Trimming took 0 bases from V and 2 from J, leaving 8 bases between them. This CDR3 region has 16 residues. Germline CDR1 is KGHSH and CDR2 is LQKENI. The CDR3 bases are TGTGCCAGCTCACCACCTTCCAGGGCTGGGGCCAACGTCCTGACTTTC. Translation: CASSPPSRAGANVLTF.

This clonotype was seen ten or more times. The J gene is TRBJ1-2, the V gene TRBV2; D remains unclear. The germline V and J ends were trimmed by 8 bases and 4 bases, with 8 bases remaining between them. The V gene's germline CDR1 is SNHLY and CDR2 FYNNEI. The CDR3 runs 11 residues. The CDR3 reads CASLVGYGYTF. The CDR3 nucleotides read TGTGCCAGCTTAGTCGGCTATGGCTACACCTTC.

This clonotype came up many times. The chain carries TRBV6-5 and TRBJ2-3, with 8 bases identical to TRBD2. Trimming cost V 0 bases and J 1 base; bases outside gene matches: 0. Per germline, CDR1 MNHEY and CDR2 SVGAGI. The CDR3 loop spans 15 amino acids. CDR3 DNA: TGTGCCAGCAGTTACTCGGGACTAGGCACAGATACGCAGTATTTT. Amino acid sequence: CASSYSGLGTDTQYF.

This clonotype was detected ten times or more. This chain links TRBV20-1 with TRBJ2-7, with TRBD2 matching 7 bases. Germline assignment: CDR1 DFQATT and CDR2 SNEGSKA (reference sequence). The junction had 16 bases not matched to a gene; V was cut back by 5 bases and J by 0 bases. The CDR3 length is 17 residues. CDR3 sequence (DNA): TGCAGTGCTTCTAGGCCATTCGGGCTAGCGGTCTCCTACGAGCAGTACTTC. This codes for CSASRPFGLAVSYEQYF.

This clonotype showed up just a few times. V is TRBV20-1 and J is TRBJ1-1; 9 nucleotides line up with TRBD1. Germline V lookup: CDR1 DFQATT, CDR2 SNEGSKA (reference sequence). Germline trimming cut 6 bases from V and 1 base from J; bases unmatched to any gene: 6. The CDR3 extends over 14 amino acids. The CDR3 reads CSAMTGGRNTEAFF. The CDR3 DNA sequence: TGCAGTGCAATGACAGGGGGGAGGAACACTGAAGCTTTCTTT.

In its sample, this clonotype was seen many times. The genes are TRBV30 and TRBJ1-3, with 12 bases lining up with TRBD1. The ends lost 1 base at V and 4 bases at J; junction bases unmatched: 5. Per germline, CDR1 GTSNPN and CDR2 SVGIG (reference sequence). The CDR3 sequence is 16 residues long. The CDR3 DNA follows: TGTGCCTGGAGTGCCGGGACAGGGGGCTTCGGAAACACCATATATTTT. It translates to CAWSAGTGGFGNTIYF.

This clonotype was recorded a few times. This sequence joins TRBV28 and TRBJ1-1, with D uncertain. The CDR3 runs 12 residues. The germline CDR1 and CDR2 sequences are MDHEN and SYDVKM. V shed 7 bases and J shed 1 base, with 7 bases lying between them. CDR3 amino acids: CASNAANTEAFF. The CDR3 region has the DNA TGTGCCAGCAATGCCGCGAACACTGAAGCTTTCTTT.

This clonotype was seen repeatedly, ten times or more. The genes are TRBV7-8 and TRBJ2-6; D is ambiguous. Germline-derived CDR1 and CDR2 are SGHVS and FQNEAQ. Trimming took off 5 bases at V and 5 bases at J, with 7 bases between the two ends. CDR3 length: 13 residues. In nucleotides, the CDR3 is TGTGCCAGCAGCGAAGACAGGGCCAACGTCCTGACTTTC. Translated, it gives CASSEDRANVLTF. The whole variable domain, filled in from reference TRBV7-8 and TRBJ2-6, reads GAGVSQSPRYKVAKRGQDVALRCDPISGHVSLFWYQQALGQGPEFLTYFQNEAQLDKSGLPSDRFFAERPEGSVSTLKIQRTQQEDSAVYLCASSEDRANVLTFGAGSRLTVL.

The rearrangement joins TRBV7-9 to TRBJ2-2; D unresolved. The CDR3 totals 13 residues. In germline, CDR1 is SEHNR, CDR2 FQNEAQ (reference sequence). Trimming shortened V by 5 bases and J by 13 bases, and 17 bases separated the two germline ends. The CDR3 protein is CASSKERYTWLFF. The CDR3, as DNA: TGTGCCAGCAGCAAGGAACGGTACACATGGCTGTTTTTT.

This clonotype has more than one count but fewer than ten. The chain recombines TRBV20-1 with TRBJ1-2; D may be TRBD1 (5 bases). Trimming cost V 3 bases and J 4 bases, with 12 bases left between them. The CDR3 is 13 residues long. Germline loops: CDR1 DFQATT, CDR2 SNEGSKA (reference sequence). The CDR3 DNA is TGCAGTGCTAGTAAGGGGTCGGGCTATGGCTACACCTTC. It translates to CSASKGSGYGYTF.

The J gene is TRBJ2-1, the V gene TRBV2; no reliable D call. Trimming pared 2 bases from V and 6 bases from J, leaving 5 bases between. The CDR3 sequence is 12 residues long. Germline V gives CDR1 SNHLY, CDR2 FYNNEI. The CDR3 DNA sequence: TGTGCCAGCAGTGAATACTCCAATGAGCAGTTCTTC. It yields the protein CASSEYSNEQFF.

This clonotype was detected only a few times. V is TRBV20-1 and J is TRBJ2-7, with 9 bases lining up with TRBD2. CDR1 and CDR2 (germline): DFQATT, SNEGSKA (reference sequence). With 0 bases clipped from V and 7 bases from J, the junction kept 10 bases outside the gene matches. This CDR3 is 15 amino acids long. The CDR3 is CSARDRRAGGGEQYF. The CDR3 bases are TGCAGTGCTAGAGATCGTCGCGCGGGAGGGGGAGAGCAGTACTTC.